Shown below are 22 T cell receptor beta chains from a single sample sequenced in a study of human T cells and chemical hapten exposure. Each CDR3 protein is one row after TCRdb ran MiXCR on the RACE reads. The sample yields 270,000 or so distinct CDR3 sequences, around 7.7% seen once. Specified time point: pre-sensitization, week 0. Documented treatment: therapeutic diphenylcyclopropenone sensitization with weekly scalp DPC. The source was whole blood, collected in connection with sensitization to the hapten diphenylcyclopropenone (DPC). Receptors originate from a man younger than 35 with alopecia areata. Some clones in this sample may be carry-over from other donors' samples.

The V gene is TRBV19, the J gene TRBJ2-3; the match to TRBD2 covers 8 bases. V was pared by 9 bases and J by 1 base, with 3 bases of the junction left unmatched. Germline V gene sequence: CDR1 LNHDA, CDR2 SQIVND (reference sequence). The CDR3 loop spans 13 amino acids. CDR3 nucleotide sequence: TGTGCCAGCGGGGGGGCTCGCACAGATACGCAGTATTTT. Translation: CASGGARTDTQYF.

A word on this clonotype: The junction departs from germline at one end; a sequencing error may be responsible. This sequence joins TRBV2 and TRBJ1-5; the D gene is possibly TRBD1 (5 bases). Germline values: CDR1 SNHLY, CDR2 FYNNEI. The CDR3 totals 15 residues. The CDR3 DNA follows: TGTGACAGCAGTGCGGGGGGGTATAGCAATCAGCCCCAGCATTTT. It specifies CDSSAGGYSNQPQHF.

This clonotype was observed a handful of times. CDR3 bases: TGTGCCAGCAGCTTCGGATCAATCGGCAGGTCGGGGTCCTACGAGCAGTACGTC. It is translated as CASSFGSIGRSGSYEQYV. The genes are TRBV5-5 and TRBJ2-7, with a weak D call TRBD2 (5 bases). V shed 2 bases and J shed 1 base, with 22 bases lying between them. Germline loops: CDR1 SGHKS, CDR2 YYEKEE (reference sequence). CDR3 length: 18 amino acids.

This clonotype was seen a handful of times. The rearrangement joins TRBV29-1 to TRBJ2-1; maybe TRBD1 (6 bases). Per germline, CDR1 SQVTM and CDR2 ANQGSEA. The CDR3 is made up of 12 amino acids. Trimming removed 7 bases at V and 2 bases at J, with 9 bases between. CDR3 DNA: TGCAGCGGGGGGCCCACCTACAATGAGCAGTTCTTC. Its protein product is CSGGPTYNEQFF.

The chain carries TRBV5-1 and TRBJ2-5, with 7 bases fitting TRBD1. The CDR3 extends over 15 amino acids. V shed 0 bases, J shed 0 bases, and the junction held 2 bases outside the gene matches. Germline lookup yields CDR1 SGHRS and CDR2 YFSETQ. The CDR3 reads CASSLGDSYQETQYF. Written as DNA, the CDR3 is TGCGCCAGCAGCTTGGGGGACAGTTACCAAGAGACCCAGTACTTC.

The chain uses TRBV2 and TRBJ2-5; D gene uncertain. Trimming stripped 1 base from V and 14 bases from J, with 11 bases between. The CDR3 sequence is 11 residues long. Germline loops: CDR1 SNHLY, CDR2 FYNNEI. CDR3: CASSEGLHFYF. CDR3 sequence (DNA): TGTGCCAGCAGTGAAGGACTCCATTTCTACTTC. Using reference TRBV2 and TRBJ2-5 for the parts outside the CDR3, the full variable domain is EPEVTQTPSHQVTQMGQEVILRCVPISNHLYFYWYRQILGQKVEFLVSFYNNEISEKSEIFDDQFSVERPDGSNFTLKIRSTKLEDSAMYFCASSEGLHFYFGPGTRLLVL.

This clonotype was recorded many times. This chain uses TRBV5-1 with TRBJ2-1; D is undetermined. The CDR3 runs 16 residues. Trimming shortened V by 0 bases and J by 2 bases, and 12 bases separated the two germline ends. Germline V lookup: CDR1 SGHRS, CDR2 YFSETQ. CDR3 region: CASSLAASFPYNEQFF. The DNA for the CDR3 is TGCGCCAGCAGCTTGGCCGCGAGTTTCCCCTACAATGAGCAGTTCTTC.

J is TRBJ2-3 and V is TRBV11-2; 9 positions agree with TRBD1. This CDR3 comprises 16 residues. Germline CDR1 SGHAT, CDR2 FQNNGV. The V gene end was trimmed by 6 bases and the J gene end by 4 bases; junction bases not matched to a gene: 11. DNA of the CDR3: TGTGCCAGCAGGAAACAGGGGGCCGGGTTTTCAGATACGCAGTATTTT. Translating gives CASRKQGAGFSDTQYF. The full variable domain, rest sourced from reference TRBV11-2 and TRBJ2-3, is EAGVAQSPRYKIIEKRQSVAFWCNPISGHATLYWYQQILGQGPKLLIQFQNNGVVDDSQLPKDRFSAERLKGVDSTLKIQPAKLEDSAVYLCASRKQGAGFSDTQYFGPGTRLTVL.

This clonotype was picked up many times. The CDR3 DNA reads TGCGCCAGCAGCCAAGAGGGACAGGCTGGGGCCAACGTCCTGACTTTC. It is translated as CASSQEGQAGANVLTF. The J gene is TRBJ2-6, the V gene TRBV4-1; 8 nucleotides align to TRBD1. Germline V gives CDR1 MGHRA, CDR2 YSYEKL. The J segment lost 2 bases and the V segment lost 0 bases, leaving 0 bases of the junction unmatched. The CDR3 is 16 amino acids.

The gene calls are TRBV7-2 and TRBJ2-5; D may be TRBD1 or TRBD2 (6 bases each). Trimming stripped 2 bases from V and 4 bases from J, with 11 bases between. CDR1 is SGHTA, CDR2 FQGNSA, per germline. The CDR3 has 14 amino acids. CDR3 loop: CASSLRGGRETQYF. CDR3 nucleotides: TGTGCCAGCAGCTTACGTGGGGGGCGAGAGACCCAGTACTTC.

This clonotype was observed a handful of times. CDR3 coding DNA: TGTGCCAGCAGCTTGGCGCAGCAGCCCCAGCATTTT. Encoded protein: CASSLAQQPQHF. The chain links TRBV5-5 to TRBJ1-5; D remains ambiguous. Trimming removed 0 bases at V and 7 bases at J, with 5 bases between. The germline CDR1 and CDR2 sequences are SGHKS and YYEKEE (reference sequence). This CDR3 region has 12 residues.

The table lists this clonotype with many counts. The chain employs TRBV12-3 or TRBV12-4 and TRBJ2-2; D is uncertain. CDR3 length: 13 amino acids. Trimming took off 1 base at V and 4 bases at J, with 4 bases between the two ends. The CDR3 loop reads CASSLGATGELFF. CDR3 nucleotide sequence: TGTGCCAGCAGTTTAGGGGCCACCGGGGAGCTGTTTTTT.

The chain employs TRBV20-1 and TRBJ2-7; the D gene is possibly TRBD1 (5 bases). The CDR3 totals 12 residues. Per germline, CDR1 DFQATT and CDR2 SNEGSKA (reference sequence). The CDR3 spells CTPEWQGHEQYF. The DNA for the CDR3 is TGCACCCCTGAATGGCAGGGCCACGAGCAGTACTTC.

This clonotype was seen more than once but under ten times. V and J are TRBV10-3 and TRBJ2-3, with D possibly matching TRBD2 (5 bases). The V gene's germline CDR1 is ENHRY and CDR2 SYGVKD. V was shortened by 7 bases and J by 6 bases, with 11 bases between the two germline ends. CDR3 length: 12 amino acids. The CDR3 sequence: CAIMPPGDTQYF. The DNA of the CDR3 is TGTGCCATCATGCCACCGGGGGATACGCAGTATTTT.

This clonotype has at least ten counts. The chain is built from TRBV7-6 and TRBJ2-2; D is undetermined. With 4 bases removed from V and 3 bases from J, the gap between germline ends came to 12 bases. The CDR3 has 15 residues. In germline, CDR1 is SGHVS, CDR2 FNYEAQ. The CDR3 reads CASSSPMGYTGELFF. The CDR3 coding sequence is TGTGCCAGCAGCTCCCCGATGGGGTACACCGGGGAGCTGTTTTTT.

The chain links TRBV29-1 to TRBJ2-7; TRBD1 agrees at 7 bases. CDR1 is SQVTM and CDR2 is ANQGSEA in the germline V gene. With V trimmed by 7 bases and J by 6 bases, 6 bases remained unmatched. The length of the CDR3 is 11 residues. The CDR3: CSAWTGTEQYF. CDR3 DNA sequence: TGCAGCGCCTGGACAGGAACCGAGCAGTACTTC.

This clonotype was counted many times. This chain uses TRBV7-2 with TRBJ2-5, with 7 bases lining up with TRBD1. J was trimmed by 4 bases and V by 4 bases; bases with no gene match: 3. In germline, CDR1 is SGHTA, CDR2 FQGNSA. This CDR3 comprises 13 residues. DNA of the CDR3: TGTGCCAGCAGCTCGAGGACAGGAGAGACCCAGTACTTC. This encodes CASSSRTGETQYF.

This rearrangement joins TRBV7-9 to TRBJ2-5; perhaps D is TRBD1 or TRBD2 (6 bases each). The CDR3 is made up of 14 amino acids. V lost 4 bases, J lost 1 base, and 10 bases lay in between. Germline CDR1 reads SEHNR; CDR2 reads FQNEAQ (reference sequence). The CDR3 is CASSWRDTQETQYF. The CDR3 DNA reads as TGTGCCAGCAGCTGGAGGGACACCCAAGAGACCCAGTACTTC. Full variable domain (remainder filled in from reference TRBV7-9 and TRBJ2-5): DTGVSQNPRHKITKRGQNVTFRCDPISEHNRLYWYRQTLGQGPEFLTYFQNEAQLEKSRLLSDRFSAERPKGSFSTLEIQRTEQGDSAMYLCASSWRDTQETQYFGPGTRLLVL.

This clonotype was seen at least ten times. The junction departs from germline at one end; a sequencing error may be responsible. V and J are TRBV12-3 or TRBV12-4 and TRBJ2-4; D might be TRBD2 (6 bases). This CDR3 has 12 amino acids. CDR3 amino acids: CASSFQEGRGNF. In DNA, the CDR3 is TGTGCCAGCAGTTTTCAGGAGGGGCGAGGGAACTTC.

This clonotype came up many times. V gene TRBV11-2 combines with J gene TRBJ2-1; D is unclear. Trimming stripped 1 base from V and 7 bases from J, with 8 bases between. Per germline, CDR1 SGHAT and CDR2 FQNNGV. The CDR3 extends over 13 amino acids. The CDR3 loop reads CASSLVRPNEQFF. CDR3 DNA: TGTGCCAGCAGCTTAGTCCGTCCAAATGAGCAGTTCTTC.

This clonotype came up a few times. V and J are TRBV12-3 or TRBV12-4 and TRBJ2-1; unclear D gene. The CDR3 extends over 14 amino acids. Trimming left V 1 base short and J 6 bases short, with 10 bases between. The CDR3 here is CASSLVQGGNEQFF. CDR3 bases: TGTGCCAGCAGTTTAGTGCAAGGCGGCAATGAGCAGTTCTTC.

V gene TRBV20-1 combines with J gene TRBJ2-3; 8 bases are shared with TRBD2. Unmatched junction bases numbered 5, after V lost 1 base and J lost 8 bases. The length of the CDR3 is 13 residues. Per germline, CDR1 DFQATT and CDR2 SNEGSKA (reference sequence). CDR3 DNA: TGCAGTGCTAGAGCGGGGGGGCCGAGTACGCAGTATTTT. Amino acids: CSARAGGPSTQYF.